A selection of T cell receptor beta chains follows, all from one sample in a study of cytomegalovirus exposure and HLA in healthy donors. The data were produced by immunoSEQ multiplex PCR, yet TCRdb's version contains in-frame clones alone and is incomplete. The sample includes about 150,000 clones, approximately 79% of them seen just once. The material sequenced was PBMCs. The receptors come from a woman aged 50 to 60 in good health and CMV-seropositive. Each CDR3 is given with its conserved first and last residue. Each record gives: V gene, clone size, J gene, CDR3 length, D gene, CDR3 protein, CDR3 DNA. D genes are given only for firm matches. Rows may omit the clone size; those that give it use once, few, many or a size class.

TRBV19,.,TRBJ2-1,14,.,CASSIGTANNEQFF,TGTGCCAGTAGTATAGGGACAGCCAACAATGAGCAGTTCTTC
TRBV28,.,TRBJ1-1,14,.,CASSLTGTNTEAFF,TGTGCCAGCAGTCTAACAGGTACGAACACTGAAGCTTTCTTT
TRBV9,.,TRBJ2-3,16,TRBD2,CASSPTAGGTTDTQYF,TGTGCCAGCAGCCCAACAGCGGGGGGGACCACAGATACGCAGTATTTT
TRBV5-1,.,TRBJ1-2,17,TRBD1,CASSLAPGQGVTYGYTF,TGCGCCAGCAGCTTGGCCCCGGGACAGGGGGTTACCTATGGCTACACCTTC
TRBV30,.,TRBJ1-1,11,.,CAWKQGVEAFF,TGTGCCTGGAAACAGGGAGTTGAAGCTTTCTTT
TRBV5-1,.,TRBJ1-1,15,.,CASSSAGSRNTEAFF,TGCGCCAGCAGCTCCGCAGGGTCCCGGAACACTGAAGCTTTCTTT
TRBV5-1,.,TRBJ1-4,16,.,CASSPDSQGTNEKLFF,TGCGCCAGCAGCCCAGACAGCCAAGGAACTAATGAAAAACTGTTTTTT
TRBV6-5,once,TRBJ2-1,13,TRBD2,CASRKAGAGEQFF,TGTGCCAGCAGAAAAGCGGGGGCAGGAGAGCAGTTCTTC
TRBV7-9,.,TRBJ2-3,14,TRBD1,CASSFDRATDTQYF,TGTGCCAGCAGCTTTGACAGGGCCACAGATACGCAGTATTTT
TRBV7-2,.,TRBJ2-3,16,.,CASSLWGGRGTDTQYF,TGTGCCAGCAGCTTATGGGGGGGGCGTGGCACAGATACGCAGTATTTT
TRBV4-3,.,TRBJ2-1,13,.,CASSQEKGRKQFF,TGCGCCAGCAGCCAAGAGAAAGGGAGGAAGCAGTTCTTC
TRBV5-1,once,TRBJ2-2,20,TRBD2,CASSVSGLAGVIRNTGELFF,TGCGCCAGCAGCGTCTCGGGACTAGCGGGGGTAATTAGGAACACCGGGGAGCTGTTTTTT
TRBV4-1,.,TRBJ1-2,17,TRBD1,CASSGTQPPDRGNGYTF,TGCGCCAGCAGCGGCACTCAACCTCCAGACAGGGGTAATGGCTACACCTTC
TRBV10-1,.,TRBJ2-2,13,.,CASSEIDTGELFF,TGCGCCAGCAGTGAGATAGACACCGGGGAGCTGTTTTTT
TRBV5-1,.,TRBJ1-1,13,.,CASSLKQNTEAFF,TGCGCCAGCAGCTTAAAACAGAACACTGAAGCTTTCTTT
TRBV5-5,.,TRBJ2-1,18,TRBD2,CASSLLSQTSGVYNEQFF,TGTGCCAGCAGCTTGTTGTCCCAGACTAGCGGGGTATACAATGAGCAGTTCTTC
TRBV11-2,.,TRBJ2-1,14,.,CASSLTNSYNEQFF,TGTGCCAGCAGCTTGACAAACTCCTACAATGAGCAGTTCTTC
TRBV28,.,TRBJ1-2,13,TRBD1,CASSLGQESGYTF,TGTGCCAGCAGTTTAGGACAGGAAAGTGGCTACACCTTC
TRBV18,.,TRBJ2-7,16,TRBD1,CASSPQTGTGSYEQYF,TGTGCCAGCTCACCACAAACCGGGACAGGGTCCTACGAGCAGTACTTC
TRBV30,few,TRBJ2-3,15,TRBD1,CAWAKDRVGTDTQYF,TGTGCCTGGGCAAAGGACAGGGTAGGGACAGATACGCAGTATTTT
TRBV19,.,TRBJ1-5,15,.,CASSIQRNSNQPQHF,TGTGCCAGTAGTATTCAGCGAAATAGCAATCAGCCCCAGCATTTT
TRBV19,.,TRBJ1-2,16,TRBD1,CASSGLTGARNYGYTF,TGTGCCAGTAGTGGGCTAACAGGGGCGAGAAACTATGGCTACACCTTC
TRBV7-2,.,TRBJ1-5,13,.,CASSLGSGQPQHF,TGTGCCAGCAGCTTAGGATCCGGTCAGCCCCAGCATTTT
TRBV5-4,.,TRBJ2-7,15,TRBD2,CASSLQAGTVSEQYF,TGTGCCAGCAGCTTGCAAGCGGGGACGGTATCCGAGCAGTACTTC
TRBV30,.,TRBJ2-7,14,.,CAWSVGPGDYEQYF,TGTGCCTGGAGTGTTGGCCCGGGGGACTACGAGCAGTACTTC
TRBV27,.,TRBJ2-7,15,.,CASSLLEGGASEQYF,TGTGCCAGCAGTTTATTGGAAGGGGGGGCGTCCGAGCAGTACTTC
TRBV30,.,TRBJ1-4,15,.,CAWSLQSSTNEKLFF,TGTGCCTGGAGTCTCCAGTCATCGACTAATGAAAAACTGTTTTTT
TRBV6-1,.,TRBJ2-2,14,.,CASSAKTSHGELFF,TGTGCCAGCAGTGCCAAAACTAGTCACGGGGAGCTGTTTTTT
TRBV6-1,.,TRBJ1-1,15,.,CASSEYIGENTEAFF,TGTGCCAGCAGTGAGTATATCGGGGAGAACACTGAAGCTTTCTTT
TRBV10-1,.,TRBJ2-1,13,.,CASSPGGGDEQFF,TGCGCCAGCAGTCCCGGGGGTGGGGATGAGCAGTTCTTC
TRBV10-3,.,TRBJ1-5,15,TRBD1,CAISGTGISNQPQHF,TGTGCCATCAGTGGGACAGGCATAAGCAATCAGCCCCAGCATTTT
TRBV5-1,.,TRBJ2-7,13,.,CASSSRGLYEQYF,TGCGCCAGCAGCTCCCGAGGGCTCTACGAGCAGTACTTC
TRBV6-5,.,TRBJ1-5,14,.,CASMPLPGNQPQHF,TGTGCCAGCATGCCCCTCCCGGGCAATCAGCCCCAGCATTTT
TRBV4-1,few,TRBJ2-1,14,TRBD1,CASSHEDRVNEQFF,TGCGCCAGCAGCCATGAGGACAGGGTAAATGAGCAGTTCTTC
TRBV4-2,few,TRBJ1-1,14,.,CASSLGQLNTEAFF,TGTGCCAGCAGCCTGGGGCAGTTGAACACTGAAGCTTTCTTT
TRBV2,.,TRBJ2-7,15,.,CASSREQGGGYEQYF,TGTGCCAGCAGCCGAGAGCAGGGAGGGGGCTACGAGCAGTACTTC
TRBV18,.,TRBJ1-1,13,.,CASSPPGDTEAFF,TGTGCCAGCTCACCGCCAGGGGACACTGAAGCTTTCTTT
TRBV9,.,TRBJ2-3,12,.,CASSVVPDTQYF,TGTGCCAGCAGCGTAGTTCCTGATACGCAGTATTTT
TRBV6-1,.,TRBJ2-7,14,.,CASSVRGRVDEQYF,TGTGCCAGCAGTGTAAGGGGGAGGGTTGACGAGCAGTACTTC
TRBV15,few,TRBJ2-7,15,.,CATSRDQAGSYEQYF,TGTGCCACCAGCAGAGATCAGGCAGGTTCCTACGAGCAGTACTTC
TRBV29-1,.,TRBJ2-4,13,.,CSVGASQENIQYF,TGCAGCGTTGGTGCATCCCAGGAAAACATTCAGTACTTC
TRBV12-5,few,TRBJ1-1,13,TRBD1,CASTQGGMAEAFF,TGTGCTAGTACACAGGGGGGAATGGCTGAAGCTTTCTTT
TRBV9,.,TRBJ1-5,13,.,CASSVDQGQPQHF,TGTGCCAGCAGCGTAGACCAGGGCCAGCCCCAGCATTTT
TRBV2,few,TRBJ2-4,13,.,CATRQDAKNIQYF,TGTGCCACCCGACAGGACGCTAAAAACATTCAGTACTTC
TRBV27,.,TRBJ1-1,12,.,CASSAPDTEAFF,TGTGCCAGCAGCGCGCCGGACACTGAAGCTTTCTTT
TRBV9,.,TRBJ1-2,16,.,CASSVGQLEANYGYTF,TGTGCCAGCAGCGTAGGGCAGCTCGAAGCGAACTATGGCTACACCTTC
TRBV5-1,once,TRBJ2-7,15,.,CASSLGQGHPYEQYF,TGCGCCAGCAGCTTGGGCCAGGGGCACCCCTACGAGCAGTACTTC
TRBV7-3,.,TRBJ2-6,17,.,CASSLTGGAAGANVLTF,TGTGCCAGCAGCTTAACGGGGGGGGCGGCTGGGGCCAACGTCCTGACTTTC
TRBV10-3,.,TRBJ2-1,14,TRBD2,CAIRTTGGTYEQFF,TGTGCCATCAGAACCACGGGGGGGACCTATGAGCAGTTCTTC